A selection of T cell receptor beta chains follows, all from one sample in a study of OX40 agonist ivuxolimab in advanced cancers. TCRdb's copy holds only in-frame clones and misses some; the assay was immunoSEQ multiplex PCR. The sample has 60,000 to 90,000 clones; roughly 90% are singletons. The sample here was CD4+ or CD8+ T cells sorted from blood, taken in a trial of the OX40 agonist ivuxolimab. These receptors were obtained from an adult with an advanced solid tumor such as melanoma, head and neck, liver or kidney cancer. Both conserved end residues are part of each CDR3. Each record gives: J gene, V gene, clone size, D gene, CDR3 DNA, CDR3 protein. A D gene is named only where the DNA matches it firmly. The listing skips clone size in some rows; elsewhere it reads once, few, many or a size class.

>TRBJ2-7|TRBV18|-|-
TGTGCCAGCTCACCACCGTCCGTCTCCTACGAGCAGTACTTC
CASSPPSVSYEQYF
>TRBJ2-5|TRBV19|-|TRBD2
TGTGCCAGTCGCCCCTGGGCCGACGGGGGGCAAGAGACCCAGTACTTC
CASRPWADGGQETQYF
>TRBJ2-5|TRBV7-9|once|-
TGTGCCAGCAGCCGTCAGGAGACCCAGTACTTC
CASSRQETQYF
>TRBJ1-2|TRBV27|-|TRBD1
TGTGCCAGCAGCCTCACGGGACAGGGGCCTGACGGGTATGGCTACACCTTC
CASSLTGQGPDGYGYTF
>TRBJ2-1|TRBV18|-|TRBD2
TGTGCCAGCTCAACTAGACTAGCGGGACTGAACAATGAGCAGTTCTTC
CASSTRLAGLNNEQFF
>TRBJ2-5|TRBV4-1|-|-
TGCGCCAGCAGCCAGCAGGGAGGTTATTCGGAGACCCAGTACTTC
CASSQQGGYSETQYF
>TRBJ2-3|TRBV5-1|-|-
TGCGCCAGCAGCTCGGGACGATTCACAGATACGCAGTATTTT
CASSSGRFTDTQYF
>TRBJ2-1|TRBV25-1|-|-
TGTGCCAGCAGTGAAAAGCCCAAAGTCGAGCGGGCCACCAATGAGCAGTTCTTC
CASSEKPKVERATNEQFF
>TRBJ2-7|TRBV28|-|-
TGTGCCAGCAGTTCAGCACAGGGCTACGAGCAGTACTTC
CASSSAQGYEQYF
>TRBJ1-3|TRBV6-5|-|-
TGTGCCAGCAGCCGCGGAGGGCGTTTTGGAAACACCATATATTTT
CASSRGGRFGNTIYF
>TRBJ2-7|TRBV18|-|TRBD1
TGTGCCAGCTCACCCCTAACAGACAGGGACGAGCAGTACTTC
CASSPLTDRDEQYF
>TRBJ2-1|TRBV5-1|-|-
TGCGCCAGCAGCTTGGGACCCTCCTACAATGAGCAGTTCTTC
CASSLGPSYNEQFF
>TRBJ2-3|TRBV14|-|-
TGTGCCAGCAGTCACATTGGGTCCTGGGATACGCAGTATTTT
CASSHIGSWDTQYF
>TRBJ2-7|TRBV18|once|-
TGTGCCAGCTCACCACCTAACGACTACGAGCAGTACTTC
CASSPPNDYEQYF
>TRBJ2-3|TRBV28|-|-
TGTGCCAGCAGTTTAGGGGGGGCCCCAGATACGCAGTATTTT
CASSLGGAPDTQYF
>TRBJ1-5|TRBV6-5|-|-
TGTGCCAGCAGTCCCGGGGAGCCCCAGCATTTT
CASSPGEPQHF
>TRBJ2-5|TRBV7-7|-|TRBD2
TGTGCCAGCAGCTTAGCGCCGGTAGCGGGGGGGAGGCAAGAGACCCAGTACTTC
CASSLAPVAGGRQETQYF
>TRBJ1-1|TRBV6-1|-|-
TGTGCCACTTGCGCTGTGAACACTGAAGCTTTCTTT
CATCAVNTEAFF
>TRBJ2-7|TRBV10-3|-|-
TGTGCCATCACTAAGGGATTAGTCTCCTACGAGCAGTACTTC
CAITKGLVSYEQYF
>TRBJ2-7|TRBV5-4|-|TRBD2
TGTGCCAGCAGCTTAACGGGTAGCGGGGCATACGAGCAGTACTTC
CASSLTGSGAYEQYF
>TRBJ1-1|TRBV6-1|once|-
TGTGCCAGCAGCCCTGGGCCAGGGCAAGCTTTCTTT
CASSPGPGQAFF
>TRBJ2-4|TRBV19|-|TRBD1
TGTGCCAGTAGTGTCAGGGGGGCCAAAAACATTCAGTACTTC
CASSVRGAKNIQYF
>TRBJ1-2|TRBV10-3|-|TRBD1
TGTGCCATCAGTGAGGGGGGGACAGAGTCAAACTATGGCTACACCTTC
CAISEGGTESNYGYTF
>TRBJ2-7|TRBV7-2|-|-
TGTGCCAGCAGCTTCGACCCAGGGTACGAGCAGTACTTC
CASSFDPGYEQYF
>TRBJ2-3|TRBV7-9|-|TRBD2
TGTGCCAGCAGCTTAGGGACTAGTTCAGATACGCAGTATTTT
CASSLGTSSDTQYF
>TRBJ1-5|TRBV7-2|-|-
TGTGCCAGCAGCTTAGGACACGGACCCAATCAGCCCCAGCATTTT
CASSLGHGPNQPQHF
>TRBJ1-2|TRBV10-3|-|-
TGTGCCATCAGTGAGTCCACGAGGGGCTATGGCTACACCTTC
CAISESTRGYGYTF
>TRBJ2-1|TRBV9|-|-
TGTGCCAGCAGCGTAGTTGGGGGACGGGGTTACAATGAGCAGTTCTTC
CASSVVGGRGYNEQFF
>TRBJ2-7|TRBV9|-|-
TGTGCCAGCAGCGTAGTAAGAGACAGGTTGTGTAAGCAGTACTTC
CASSVVRDRLCKQYF
>TRBJ1-2|TRBV7-9|-|-
TGTGCCAGCAGCTTAGCCCTGACAGTTAACTATGGCTACACCTTC
CASSLALTVNYGYTF
>TRBJ2-1|TRBV9|-|TRBD2
TGTGCCAGCAGCGTAAGGACTAGCGGGGGGAATGAGCAGTTCTTC
CASSVRTSGGNEQFF
>TRBJ1-6|TRBV30|-|TRBD1
TGTGCCTGCCCAGGGGGCAATTCACCCCTCCACTTT
CACPGGNSPLHF
>TRBJ2-7|TRBV6-5|-|TRBD2
TGTGCCAGCAGTTACTCCGGGGGGAATTCCTACGAGCAGTACTTC
CASSYSGGNSYEQYF
>TRBJ2-5|TRBV18|-|-
TGTGCCAGCTCACCACCGGCAGAGCAAGAGACCCAGTACTTC
CASSPPAEQETQYF
>TRBJ2-7|TRBV4-2|-|-
TGTGCCAGCAGCCAAGATATAGTTTCCTACGAGCAGTACTTC
CASSQDIVSYEQYF
>TRBJ1-2|TRBV4-1|-|-
TGCGCCAGCAGCCAAGGGACTAACTATGGCTACACCTTC
CASSQGTNYGYTF
>TRBJ2-7|TRBV30|-|TRBD2
TGTGCCTGGAGCGTAGGTAGCGGGAGGATTTACGAGCAGTACTTC
CAWSVGSGRIYEQYF
>TRBJ2-2|TRBV5-4|once|-
TGTGCCAGCAGCCAACAACCCTCCGACGGGGAGCTGTTTTTT
CASSQQPSDGELFF
>TRBJ1-6|TRBV9|-|TRBD1
TGTGCCAGCAGCGTAGAGGGGGGGACAGGGATATCACCCCTCCACTTT
CASSVEGGTGISPLHF
>TRBJ1-1|TRBV6-5|-|-
TGTGCCAGCAGTCCCCTGGGTCGGCTCGACACTGAAGCTTTCTTT
CASSPLGRLDTEAFF
>TRBJ1-2|TRBV5-4|-|TRBD1
TGTGCCAGCAGCAACCGGGACAGGGGGCAATTGGGCTACACCTTC
CASSNRDRGQLGYTF
>TRBJ2-7|TRBV2|once|-
TGTGCCAGCAGCAGAGGGCCTCCGACCTACGAGCAGTACTTC
CASSRGPPTYEQYF
>TRBJ1-2|TRBV27|-|TRBD1
TGTGCCAGCAGTTTTCGGCCCTCATCCGGGACAGACAATGGCTACACCTTC
CASSFRPSSGTDNGYTF
>TRBJ2-3|TRBV18|-|TRBD2
TGTGCCAGCTCACCACCGGGACTAGTGACTAGCACAGATACGCAGTATTTT
CASSPPGLVTSTDTQYF
>TRBJ2-3|TRBV29-1|-|-
TGCAGCGTTGGAGGGACAATCACAGATACGCAGTATTTT
CSVGGTITDTQYF
>TRBJ2-3|TRBV7-9|-|TRBD2
TGTGCCAGCAGCTTGGGAGGGACTAGCGGCACAGATACGCAGTATTTT
CASSLGGTSGTDTQYF
>TRBJ2-5|TRBV7-3|-|-
TGTGCCAGCAGCTCTGCAGGGTACCCAGAGACCCAGTACTTC
CASSSAGYPETQYF
>TRBJ2-6|TRBV11-2|once|-
TGTGCCAGCAGCTGGCGGGGACAAAGTTCTGGGGCCAACGTCCTGACTTTC
CASSWRGQSSGANVLTF
>TRBJ2-7|TRBV19|-|-
TGTGCCAGTAGTACCCTGGACCTAGGCTACGAGCAGTACTTC
CASSTLDLGYEQYF
>TRBJ2-1|TRBV7-3|-|TRBD2
TGTGCCAGCAGCACGACGGGACTAGCGCGTTACAATGAGCAGTTCTTC
CASSTTGLARYNEQFF
>TRBJ2-1|TRBV5-1|-|-
TGCGCCAGCAGCACGGTAGCAAACTCCTACAATGAGCAGTTCTTC
CASSTVANSYNEQFF
>TRBJ2-7|TRBV5-6|-|-
TGTGCCAGCAGCTCCGGCCCAGGGGCCACCTACGAGCAGTACTTC
CASSSGPGATYEQYF
>TRBJ1-4|TRBV2|-|-
TGTGCCAGCGGGACGGTGAATGAAAAACTGTTTTTT
CASGTVNEKLFF
>TRBJ2-2|TRBV19|-|-
TGTGCCAGTACCCCTCCGGGGGCTGCGAACACCGGGGAGCTGTTTTTT
CASTPPGAANTGELFF
>TRBJ2-3|TRBV6-5|-|-
TGTGCCAGCATTACTCCTGGGGGAGATACGCAGTATTTT
CASITPGGDTQYF